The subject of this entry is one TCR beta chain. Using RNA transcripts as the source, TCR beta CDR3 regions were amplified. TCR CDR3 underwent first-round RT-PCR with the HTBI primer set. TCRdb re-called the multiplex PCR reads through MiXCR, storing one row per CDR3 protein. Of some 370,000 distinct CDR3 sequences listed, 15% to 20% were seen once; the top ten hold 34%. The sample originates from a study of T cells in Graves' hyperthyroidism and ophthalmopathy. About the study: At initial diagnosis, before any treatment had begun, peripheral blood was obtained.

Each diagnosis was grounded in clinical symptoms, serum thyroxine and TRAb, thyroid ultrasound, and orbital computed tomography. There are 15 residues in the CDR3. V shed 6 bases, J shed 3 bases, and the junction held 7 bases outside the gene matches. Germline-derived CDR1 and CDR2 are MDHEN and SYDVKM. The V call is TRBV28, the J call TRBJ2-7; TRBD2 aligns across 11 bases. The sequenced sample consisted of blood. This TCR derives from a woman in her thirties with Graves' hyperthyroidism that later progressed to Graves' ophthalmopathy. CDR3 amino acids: CASSTTSGGDYEQYF. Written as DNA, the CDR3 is TGTGCCAGCAGCACTACTAGCGGGGGAGACTACGAGCAGTACTTC.